The clone carrying this TCR beta chain was picked up a small number of times. The antigen remains undetermined. RNA transcripts served as the template for amplifying TCR beta CDR3 regions. First-round RT-PCR of the TCR CDR3 relied on the HTBI primer set. TCRdb used MiXCR to reprocess the multiplex PCR reads, holding one entry per CDR3 protein. The sample lists about 420,000 distinct CDR3 sequences, 12% to 15% occurring once. The record originates from a study of T cells in Graves' hyperthyroidism and ophthalmopathy. Study-wide results and caveats: The model forecast ophthalmopathy, anticipating it by a median about six months before onset.

Trimming took 3 bases from V and 11 from J, leaving 19 bases between them. The CDR3 loop spans 14 amino acids. The germline V gene has CDR1 MNHEY and CDR2 SMNVEV (reference sequence). The study defined stable Graves' hyperthyroidism as no ophthalmopathy progression within 18 months. Clinical symptoms, serum thyroxine and TRAb, thyroid ultrasound and orbital computed tomography together formed the diagnostic basis. V gene TRBV27 combines with J gene TRBJ1-1; D possibly corresponds to TRBD1 (5 bases). The sequence was collected from a woman between 18 and 29 years old with Graves' hyperthyroidism. Material for sequencing was blood. In DNA, the CDR3 is TGTGCCAGCAGTTTGCTTCTAGGGGCAGATGAGGCTTTCTTT. It specifies CASSLLLGADEAFF.